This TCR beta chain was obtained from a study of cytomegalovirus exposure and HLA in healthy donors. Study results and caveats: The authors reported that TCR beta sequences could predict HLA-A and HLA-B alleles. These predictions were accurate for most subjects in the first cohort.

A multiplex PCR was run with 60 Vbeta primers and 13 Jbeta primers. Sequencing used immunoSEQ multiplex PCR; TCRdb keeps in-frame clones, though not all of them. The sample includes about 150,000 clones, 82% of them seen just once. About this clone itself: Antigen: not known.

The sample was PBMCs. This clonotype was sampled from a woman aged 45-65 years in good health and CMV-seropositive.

The CDR3 region has the DNA TGTGCCAGCAGCCAACAAACGTCGGGCAGGGGGAATGAAAAACTGTTTTTT. Translation: CASSQQTSGRGNEKLFF. V gene TRBV14 combines with J gene TRBJ1-4, with 7 bases matching TRBD1. The CDR3 consists of 17 residues. V lost 2 bases to trimming and J lost 5 bases; unmatched junction nucleotides: 11. Germline V CDR1 and CDR2: SGHDN, FVKESK.